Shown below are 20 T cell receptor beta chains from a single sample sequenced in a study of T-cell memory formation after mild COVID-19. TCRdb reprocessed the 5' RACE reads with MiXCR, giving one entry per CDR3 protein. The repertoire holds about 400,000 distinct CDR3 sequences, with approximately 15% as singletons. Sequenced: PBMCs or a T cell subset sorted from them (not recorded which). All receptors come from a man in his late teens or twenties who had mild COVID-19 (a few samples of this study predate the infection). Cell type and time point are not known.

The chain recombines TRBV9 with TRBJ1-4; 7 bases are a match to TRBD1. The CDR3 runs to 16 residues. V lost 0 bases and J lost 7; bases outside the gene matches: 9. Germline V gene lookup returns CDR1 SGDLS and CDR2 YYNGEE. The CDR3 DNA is TGTGCCAGCAGCGTAGGGCCAGGGGACAGATCTGAAAAACTGTTTTTT. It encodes CASSVGPGDRSEKLFF.

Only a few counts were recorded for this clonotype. This chain's CDR3 is CATSRSRRNEQFF. CDR3 sequence (DNA): TGTGCCACCAGCAGATCCCGGCGGAATGAGCAGTTCTTC. The V and J genes are TRBV15 and TRBJ2-1; no firm D call. Germline CDR1 and CDR2: LNHNV and YYDKDF (reference sequence). This CDR3 has 13 amino acids. V shed 2 bases and J shed 7 bases, with 9 bases lying between them.

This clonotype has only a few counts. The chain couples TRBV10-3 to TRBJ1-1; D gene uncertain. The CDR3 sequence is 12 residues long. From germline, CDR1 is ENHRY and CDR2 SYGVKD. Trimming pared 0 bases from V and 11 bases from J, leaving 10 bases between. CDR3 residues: CAISESFRAAFF. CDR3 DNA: TGTGCCATCAGTGAGTCGTTCCGGGCTGCTTTCTTT.

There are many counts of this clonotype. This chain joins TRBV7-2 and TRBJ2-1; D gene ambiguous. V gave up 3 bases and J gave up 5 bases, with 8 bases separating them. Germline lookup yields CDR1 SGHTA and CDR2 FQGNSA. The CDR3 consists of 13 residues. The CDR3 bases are TGTGCCAGCAGCTTTCTTGAAAACAATGAGCAGTTCTTC. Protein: CASSFLENNEQFF.

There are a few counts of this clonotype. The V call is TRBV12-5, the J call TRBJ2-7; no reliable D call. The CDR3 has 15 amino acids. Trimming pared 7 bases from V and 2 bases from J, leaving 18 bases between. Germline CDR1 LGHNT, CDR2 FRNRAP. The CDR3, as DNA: TGTGCTAGTGATCCAAGCAGAGCCCCGGCCTACGAGCAGTACGTC. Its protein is CASDPSRAPAYEQYV.

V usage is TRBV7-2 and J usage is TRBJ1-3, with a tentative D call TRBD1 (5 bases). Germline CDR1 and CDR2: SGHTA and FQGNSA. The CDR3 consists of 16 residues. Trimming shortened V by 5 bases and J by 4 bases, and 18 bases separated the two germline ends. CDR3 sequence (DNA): TGTGCCAGCAGCGTAATAGGGACGGCGATAGGAAACACCATATATTTT. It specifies CASSVIGTAIGNTIYF.

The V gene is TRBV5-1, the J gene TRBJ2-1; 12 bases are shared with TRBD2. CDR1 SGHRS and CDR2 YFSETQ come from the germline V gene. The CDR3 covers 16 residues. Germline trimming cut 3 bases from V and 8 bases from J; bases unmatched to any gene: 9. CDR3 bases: TGCGCCAGCAGCTCTTTGACTAGCGGGGGTATCGATGAGCAGTTCTTC. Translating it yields CASSSLTSGGIDEQFF.

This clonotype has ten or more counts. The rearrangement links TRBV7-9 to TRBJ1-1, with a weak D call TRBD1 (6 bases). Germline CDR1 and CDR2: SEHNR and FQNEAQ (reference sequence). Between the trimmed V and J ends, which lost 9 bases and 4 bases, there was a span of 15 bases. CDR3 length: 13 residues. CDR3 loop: CASIKGEATEAFF. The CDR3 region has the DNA TGTGCCAGTATCAAGGGGGAGGCCACTGAAGCTTTCTTT.

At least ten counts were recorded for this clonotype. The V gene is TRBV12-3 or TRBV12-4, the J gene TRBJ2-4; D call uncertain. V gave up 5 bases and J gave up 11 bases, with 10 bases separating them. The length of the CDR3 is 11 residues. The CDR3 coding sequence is TGTGCCAGCAGTGACAAGACGGTTCAGTACTTC. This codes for CASSDKTVQYF.

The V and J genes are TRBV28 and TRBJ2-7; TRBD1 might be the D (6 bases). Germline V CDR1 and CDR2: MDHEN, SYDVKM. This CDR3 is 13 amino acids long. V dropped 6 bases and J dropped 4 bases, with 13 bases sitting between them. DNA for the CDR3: TGTGCCAGCAGACTCGCGACAGGTTACGAGCAGTACGTC. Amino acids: CASRLATGYEQYV.

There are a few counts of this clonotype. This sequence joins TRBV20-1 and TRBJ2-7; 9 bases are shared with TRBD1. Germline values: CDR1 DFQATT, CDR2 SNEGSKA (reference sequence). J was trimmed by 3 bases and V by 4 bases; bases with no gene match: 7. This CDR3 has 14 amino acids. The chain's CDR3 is CSATSGTGNYEQYF. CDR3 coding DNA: TGCAGTGCTACTTCTGGGACAGGGAACTACGAGCAGTACTTC.

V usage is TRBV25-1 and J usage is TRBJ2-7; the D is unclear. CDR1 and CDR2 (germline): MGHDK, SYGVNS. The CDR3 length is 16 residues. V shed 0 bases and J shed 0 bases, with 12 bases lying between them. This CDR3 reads CASSEYIGASSYEQYF. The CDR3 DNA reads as TGTGCCAGCAGTGAATATATAGGTGCAAGCTCCTACGAGCAGTACTTC.

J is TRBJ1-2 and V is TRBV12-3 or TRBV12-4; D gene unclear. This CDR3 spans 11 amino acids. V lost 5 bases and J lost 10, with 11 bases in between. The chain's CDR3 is CASSETVIYTF. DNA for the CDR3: TGTGCCAGCAGTGAAACCGTAATCTACACCTTC.

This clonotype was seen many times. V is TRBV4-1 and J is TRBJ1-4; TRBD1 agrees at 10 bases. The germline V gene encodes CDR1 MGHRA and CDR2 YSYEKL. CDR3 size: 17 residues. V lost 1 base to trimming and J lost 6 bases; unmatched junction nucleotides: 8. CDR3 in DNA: TGCGCCAGCAGCCAAGTGACAGGGGGCGGCTTTTATGAAAAACTGTTTTTT. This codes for CASSQVTGGGFYEKLFF.

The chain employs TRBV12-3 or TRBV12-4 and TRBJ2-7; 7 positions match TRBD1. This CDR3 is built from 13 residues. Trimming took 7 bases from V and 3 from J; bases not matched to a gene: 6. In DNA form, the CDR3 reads TGTGCCAGCACCCCTGGGACAGACTACGAGCAGTACTTC. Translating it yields CASTPGTDYEQYF.

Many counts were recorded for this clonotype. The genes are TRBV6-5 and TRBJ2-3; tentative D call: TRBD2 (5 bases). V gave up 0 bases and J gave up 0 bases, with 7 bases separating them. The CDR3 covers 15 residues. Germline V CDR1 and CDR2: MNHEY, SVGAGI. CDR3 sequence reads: CASSYSSGSTDTQYF. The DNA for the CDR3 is TGTGCCAGCAGTTACTCAAGCGGAAGCACAGATACGCAGTATTTT.

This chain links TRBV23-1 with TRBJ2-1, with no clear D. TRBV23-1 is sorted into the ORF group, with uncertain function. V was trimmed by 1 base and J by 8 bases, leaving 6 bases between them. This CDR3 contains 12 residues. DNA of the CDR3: TGCGCCAGCAGTCAATATTCCTATGAGCAGTTCTTC. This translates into CASSQYSYEQFF.

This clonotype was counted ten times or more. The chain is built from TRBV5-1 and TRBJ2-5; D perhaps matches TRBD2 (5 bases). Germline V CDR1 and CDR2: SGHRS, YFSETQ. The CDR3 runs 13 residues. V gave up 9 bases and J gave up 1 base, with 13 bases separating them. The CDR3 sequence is CANARTPQETQYF. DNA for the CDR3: TGCGCCAACGCACGGACTCCCCAAGAGACCCAGTACTTC.

For the CDR3, the DNA is TGCGCCAGCAGCGCAGCGGGGGGTAGGGATGAGCAGTTCTTC. The encoded protein is CASSAAGGRDEQFF. The gene calls are TRBV5-1 and TRBJ2-1; 9 bases are shared with TRBD2. Germline V lookup: CDR1 SGHRS, CDR2 YFSETQ. The V segment lost 4 bases and the J segment 8 bases; nucleotides outside the gene matches: 7. The CDR3 has 14 residues.

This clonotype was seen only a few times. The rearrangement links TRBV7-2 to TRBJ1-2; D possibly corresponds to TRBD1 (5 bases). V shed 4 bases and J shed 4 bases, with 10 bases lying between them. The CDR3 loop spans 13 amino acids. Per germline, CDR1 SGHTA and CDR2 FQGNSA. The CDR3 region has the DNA TGTGCCAGCAGCTCCGGGGGAGGCTATGGCTACACCTTC. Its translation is CASSSGGGYGYTF.